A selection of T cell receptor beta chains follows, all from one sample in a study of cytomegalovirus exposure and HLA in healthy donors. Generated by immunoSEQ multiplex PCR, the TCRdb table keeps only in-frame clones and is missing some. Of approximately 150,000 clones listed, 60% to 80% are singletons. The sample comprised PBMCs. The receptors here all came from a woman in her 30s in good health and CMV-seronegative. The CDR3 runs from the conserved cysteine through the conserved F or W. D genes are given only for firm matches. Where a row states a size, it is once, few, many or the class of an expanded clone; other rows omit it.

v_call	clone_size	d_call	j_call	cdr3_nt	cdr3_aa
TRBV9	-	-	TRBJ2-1	TGTGCCAGCAGCGGGGCGTGGGTGGGTGACAATGAGCAGTTCTTC	CASSGAWVGDNEQFF
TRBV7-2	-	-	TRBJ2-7	TGTGCCAGCAGCTTAGCGCGAGGGTACGAGCAGTACTTC	CASSLARGYEQYF
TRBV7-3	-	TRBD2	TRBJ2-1	TGTGCCAGCAGCTTACAGGGGCGGGGGGCTTACAATGAGCAGTTCTTC	CASSLQGRGAYNEQFF
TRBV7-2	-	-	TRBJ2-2	TGTGCCAGCAGCTTATCGGGACTCCTCGACGGGGAGCTGTTTTTT	CASSLSGLLDGELFF
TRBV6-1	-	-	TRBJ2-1	TGTGCCAGCAGTGGCTCCGGGGTTTTATGGGAGCAGTTCTTC	CASSGSGVLWEQFF
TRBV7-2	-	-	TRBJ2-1	TGTGCCAGCAGTTTAGAATGGCTAGCGCTCACTGGGAATGAGCAGTTCTTC	CASSLEWLALTGNEQFF
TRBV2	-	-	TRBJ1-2	TGTGCCAGCAGTGAGGGTAGGACATACTATGGCTACACCTTC	CASSEGRTYYGYTF
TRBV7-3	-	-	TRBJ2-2	TGTGCCAGCAGCTTAAGCGGGGATCCCGGGGAGCTGTTTTTT	CASSLSGDPGELFF
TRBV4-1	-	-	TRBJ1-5	TGCGCCAGCAGCCAAGACAGTCTTAGCAATCAGCCCCAGCATTTT	CASSQDSLSNQPQHF
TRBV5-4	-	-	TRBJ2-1	TGTGCCAGCAGCTTGTCGACAGCAATTGACAATGAGCAGTTCTTC	CASSLSTAIDNEQFF
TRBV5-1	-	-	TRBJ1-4	TGCGCCAGCAGCTTCCGGGGGGATAATGAAAAACTGTTTTTT	CASSFRGDNEKLFF
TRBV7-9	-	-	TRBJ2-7	TGTGCCAGCGGCATGACAGTGGGAGAGCAGTACTTC	CASGMTVGEQYF
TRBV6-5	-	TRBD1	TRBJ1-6	TGTGCCAGCAGTTTCGGGGACAGGAGGGGGAATTCACCCCTCCACTTT	CASSFGDRRGNSPLHF
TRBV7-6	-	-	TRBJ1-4	TGTGCCAGCAGCTTAGCGGCGGGGGCAACTAATGAAAAACTGTTTTTT	CASSLAAGATNEKLFF
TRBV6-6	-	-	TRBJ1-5	TGTGCCAGCAGTCCCCCCAGGGATAGCAATCAGCCCCAGCATTTT	CASSPPRDSNQPQHF
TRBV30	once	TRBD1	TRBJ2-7	TGTGCCTGGAGTGTACACAACCCATACGGACAGGGGGGAACCTACGAGCAGTACTTC	CAWSVHNPYGQGGTYEQYF
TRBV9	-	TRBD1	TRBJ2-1	TGTGCCAGCAGCGCCCAGACAGGGGGCAATGAGCAGTTCTTC	CASSAQTGGNEQFF
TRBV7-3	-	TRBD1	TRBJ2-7	TGTGCCAGCAGCCCCACCGGGACAGGGGGTAAGCAGTACTTC	CASSPTGTGGKQYF
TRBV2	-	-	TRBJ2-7	TGTGCCAGCAGGGGTAGCAGCGGCCTTCCTTCCTACGAGCAGTACTTC	CASRGSSGLPSYEQYF
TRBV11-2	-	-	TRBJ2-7	TGTGCCAGCAGCTTTAGACGGCGGCTGAGCTCCTACGAGCAGTACTTC	CASSFRRRLSSYEQYF
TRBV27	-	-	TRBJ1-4	TGTGCCAGCAGTCCTATCCGGGGGGAGGGAGAAAAACTGTTTTTT	CASSPIRGEGEKLFF
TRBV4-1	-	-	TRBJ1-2	TGCGCCAGCAGCCAAGTACGCGGGACTAAAAACTATGGCTACACCTTC	CASSQVRGTKNYGYTF